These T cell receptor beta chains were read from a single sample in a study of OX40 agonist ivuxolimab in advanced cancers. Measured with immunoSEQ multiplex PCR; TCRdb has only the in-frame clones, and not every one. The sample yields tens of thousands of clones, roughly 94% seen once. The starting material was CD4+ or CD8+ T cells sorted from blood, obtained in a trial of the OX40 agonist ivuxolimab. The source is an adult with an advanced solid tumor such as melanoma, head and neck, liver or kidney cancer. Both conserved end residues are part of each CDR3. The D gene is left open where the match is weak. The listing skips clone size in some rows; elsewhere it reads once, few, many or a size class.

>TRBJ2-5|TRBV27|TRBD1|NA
TGTGCCAGCAGTTTTCGACAGGGCAAGACCCAGTACTTC
CASSFRQGKTQYF
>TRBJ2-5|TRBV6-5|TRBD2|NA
TGTGCCAGCAGTTACTCGAGACTAGCGGGAGAGACCCAGTACTTC
CASSYSRLAGETQYF
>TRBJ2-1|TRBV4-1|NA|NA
TGCGCCAGCAAGGTCGGGAGCTCCTACAATGAGCAGTTCTTC
CASKVGSSYNEQFF
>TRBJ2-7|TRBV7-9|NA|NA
TGTGCCAGCAGCTCTTGGGCGGCCTACGAGCAGTACTTC
CASSSWAAYEQYF
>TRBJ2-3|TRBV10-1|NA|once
TGCGCCAGCAGTGAGGGCGCAGATACGCAGTATTTT
CASSEGADTQYF
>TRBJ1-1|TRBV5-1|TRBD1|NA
TGCGCCAGCAGCTTCGGGACAGGGGGCATGGCTGAAGCTTTCTTT
CASSFGTGGMAEAFF
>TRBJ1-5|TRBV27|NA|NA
TGTGCCAGCAGTCCATCGGGACCCCTAGAGCCCCAGCATTTT
CASSPSGPLEPQHF
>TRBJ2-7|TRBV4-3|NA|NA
TGCGCCAGCAGCCAAGGCGCTCTTCCGGGGGCGCTCTACGAGCAGTACTTC
CASSQGALPGALYEQYF
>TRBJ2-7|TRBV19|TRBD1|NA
TGTGCCAGTACAGGGGGCGGCTACGAGCAGTACTTC
CASTGGGYEQYF
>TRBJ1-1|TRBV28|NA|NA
TGTGCCAGCAGTAAAGGACGCCCGTACATGAACACTGAAGCTTTCTTT
CASSKGRPYMNTEAFF